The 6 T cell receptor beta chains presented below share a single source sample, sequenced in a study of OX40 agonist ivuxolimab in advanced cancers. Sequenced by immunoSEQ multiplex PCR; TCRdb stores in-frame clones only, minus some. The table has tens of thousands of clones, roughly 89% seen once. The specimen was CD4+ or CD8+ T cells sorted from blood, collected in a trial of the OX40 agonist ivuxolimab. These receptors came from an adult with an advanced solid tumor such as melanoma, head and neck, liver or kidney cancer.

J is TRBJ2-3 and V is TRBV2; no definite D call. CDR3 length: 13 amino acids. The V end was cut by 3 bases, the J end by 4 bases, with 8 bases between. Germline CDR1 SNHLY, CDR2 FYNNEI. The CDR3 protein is CASSDSLPDTQYF. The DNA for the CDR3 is TGTGCCAGCAGTGACAGCCTTCCAGATACGCAGTATTTT. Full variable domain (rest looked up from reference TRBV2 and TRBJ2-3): EPEVTQTPSHQVTQMGQEVILRCVPISNHLYFYWYRQILGQKVEFLVSFYNNEISEKSEIFDDQFSVERPDGSNFTLKIRSTKLEDSAMYFCASSDSLPDTQYFGPGTRLTVL.

The CDR3 reads CASSLVQGALFF. Here the CDR3 DNA reads TGTGCCAGCAGCTTAGTACAGGGGGCTCTGTTCTTC. The V call is TRBV7-2, the J call TRBJ2-1; 9 bases are a match to TRBD1. V trimming: 1 base; J trimming: 15 bases; junction bases outside the gene matches: 4. The CDR3 is 12 residues long. Per the germline V gene, CDR1 is SGHTA and CDR2 is FQGNSA. Supplemented by reference TRBV7-2 and TRBJ2-1, the full variable domain reads GAGVSQSPSNKVTEKGKDVELRCDPISGHTALYWYRQSLGQGLEFLIYFQGNSAPDKSGLPSDRFSAERTGGSVSTLTIQRTQQEDSAVYLCASSLVQGALFFGPGTRLTVL.

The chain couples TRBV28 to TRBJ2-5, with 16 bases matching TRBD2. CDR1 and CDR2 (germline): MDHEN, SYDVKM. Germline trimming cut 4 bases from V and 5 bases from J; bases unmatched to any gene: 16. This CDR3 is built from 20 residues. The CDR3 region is CASSSFQGGTSGRAGETQYF. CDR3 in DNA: TGTGCCAGCAGTTCCTTCCAGGGGGGGACTAGCGGGAGGGCCGGGGAGACCCAGTACTTC.

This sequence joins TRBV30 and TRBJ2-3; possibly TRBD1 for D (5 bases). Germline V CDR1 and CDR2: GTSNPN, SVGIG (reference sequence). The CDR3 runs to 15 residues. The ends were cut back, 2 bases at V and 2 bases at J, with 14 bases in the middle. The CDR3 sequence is CAWSTRVANTDTQYF. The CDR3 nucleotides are TGTGCCTGGAGTACCAGGGTGGCGAACACAGATACGCAGTATTTT.

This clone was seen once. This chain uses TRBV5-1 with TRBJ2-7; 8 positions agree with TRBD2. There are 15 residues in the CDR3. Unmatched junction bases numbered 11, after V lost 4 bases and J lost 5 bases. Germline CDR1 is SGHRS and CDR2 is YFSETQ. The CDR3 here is CASSPASGSYDEQYF. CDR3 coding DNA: TGCGCCAGCAGCCCGGCGAGCGGGAGTTACGACGAGCAGTACTTC.

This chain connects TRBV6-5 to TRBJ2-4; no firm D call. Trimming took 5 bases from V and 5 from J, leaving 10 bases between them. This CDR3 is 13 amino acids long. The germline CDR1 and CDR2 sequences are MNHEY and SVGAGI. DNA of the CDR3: TGTGCCAGCAGTCGTGGACGGCAAAACATTCAGTACTTC. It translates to CASSRGRQNIQYF.